This TCR beta chain was sequenced in a study of PD-1 blockade in classical Hodgkin lymphoma. Study-wide points: Patients starting nivolumab under 1 year after ASCT were excluded. Patients with a complete response exhibited baseline diversity comparable to newly diagnosed patients.

Germline trimming cut 1 base from V and 6 bases from J; bases unmatched to any gene: 10. CDR3 length equals 16 residues. Stated time point: cycle 4 day 1 (C4D1), after around six weeks of nivolumab. Every single patient, without exception, relapsed after autologous stem cell transplantation, and brentuximab vedotin exposure varied. Under best response, outcomes were complete response, partial response or progressive disease. Concerning this clone itself: What it recognizes is unknown.

Data came from immunoSEQ multiplex PCR; TCRdb stores just in-frame clones and leaves some out. There are some 22,000 clones in the sample; 60% to 75% occur only once, and under 25% lies in the top ten. The sequence was collected from a human donor with classical Hodgkin lymphoma. The chain links TRBV6-7 to TRBJ2-3, with TRBD2 matching over 7 bases. TRBV6-7 is reported as an ORF; its role is uncertain. This material consisted of peripheral blood mononuclear cells (PBMCs), taken before the fourth cycle of nivolumab. The CDR3 sequence: CASSYYQTSRGDTQYF. CDR3 DNA: TGTGCCAGCAGTTACTACCAGACTAGCCGAGGGGATACGCAGTATTTT.